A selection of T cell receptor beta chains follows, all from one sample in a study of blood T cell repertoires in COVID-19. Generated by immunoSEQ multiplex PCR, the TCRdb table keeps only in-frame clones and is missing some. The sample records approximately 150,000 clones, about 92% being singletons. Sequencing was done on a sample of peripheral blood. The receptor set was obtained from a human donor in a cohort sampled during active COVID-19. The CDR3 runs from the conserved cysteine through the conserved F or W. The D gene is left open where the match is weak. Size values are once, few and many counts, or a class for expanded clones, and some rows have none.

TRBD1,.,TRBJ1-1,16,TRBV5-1,CASSLTGQGGNTEAFF,TGCGCCAGCAGCTTAACCGGACAGGGGGGGAACACTGAAGCTTTCTTT
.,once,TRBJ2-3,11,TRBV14,CASSQVNTQYF,TGTGCCAGCAGCCAAGTAAATACGCAGTATTTT
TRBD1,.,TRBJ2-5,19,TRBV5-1,CASSLFIPGQGAPQETQYF,TGCGCCAGCAGCTTGTTTATCCCGGGACAGGGGGCGCCGCAAGAGACCCAGTACTTC
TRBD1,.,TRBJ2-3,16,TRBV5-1,CASSLAGQTSTDTQYF,TGCGCCAGCAGCTTGGCGGGACAGACTAGCACAGATACGCAGTATTTT
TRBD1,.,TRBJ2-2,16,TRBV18,CASSPTGGRSTGELFF,TGTGCCAGCTCCCCGACAGGGGGCCGTTCTACCGGGGAGCTGTTTTTT
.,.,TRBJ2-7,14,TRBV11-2,CASSQSRPAYEQYF,TGTGCCAGCAGCCAGAGCAGGCCCGCCTACGAGCAGTACTTC
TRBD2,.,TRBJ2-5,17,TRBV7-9,CASSSTRTSGGAVTQYF,TGTGCCAGCAGCTCTACGCGGACTAGCGGGGGGGCTGTGACCCAGTACTTC
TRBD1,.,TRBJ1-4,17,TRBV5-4,CASSLGVPDRGQGKLFF,TGTGCCAGCAGCTTGGGGGTCCCCGACAGGGGGCAGGGAAAACTGTTTTTT
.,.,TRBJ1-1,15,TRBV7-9,CASSPDRFYLSEAFF,TGTGCCAGCAGCCCCGACAGGTTCTATCTATCTGAAGCTTTCTTT
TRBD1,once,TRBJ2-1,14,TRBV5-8,CASGTGTAYNEQFF,TGTGCCAGCGGAACCGGGACAGCTTACAATGAGCAGTTCTTC
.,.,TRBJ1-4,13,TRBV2,CASFDRNNEKLFF,TGTGCCAGTTTCGACAGGAATAATGAAAAACTGTTTTTT
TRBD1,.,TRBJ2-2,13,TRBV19,CASSPQGPGELFF,TGTGCCAGTAGCCCACAGGGGCCCGGGGAGCTGTTTTTT
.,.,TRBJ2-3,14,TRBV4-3,CASSQGPSTDTQYF,TGCGCCAGCAGCCAGGGGCCTAGCACAGATACGCAGTATTTT
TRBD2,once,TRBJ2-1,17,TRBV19,CASRNSGSGRGYNEQFF,TGTGCCAGTAGAAATTCAGGTTCAGGGCGGGGGTACAATGAGCAGTTCTTC
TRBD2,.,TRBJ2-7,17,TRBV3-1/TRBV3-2,CASSQDLSSGGMREQYF,TGTGCCAGCAGCCAAGATCTTTCTAGCGGGGGGATGAGGGAGCAGTACTTC
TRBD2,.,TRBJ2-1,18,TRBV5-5,CASSLEPSGISSYNEQFF,TGTGCCAGCAGCTTGGAGCCTAGCGGGATAAGCTCCTACAATGAGCAGTTCTTC
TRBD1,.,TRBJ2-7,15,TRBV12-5,CASGLHGQVFDEQYF,TGTGCTAGTGGTTTGCACGGACAGGTGTTCGACGAGCAGTACTTC
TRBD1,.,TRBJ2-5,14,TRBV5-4,CASSLRDREETQYF,TGTGCCAGCAGCTTGAGGGACAGGGAAGAGACCCAGTACTTC
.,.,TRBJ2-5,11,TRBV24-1,CATSDGGTQYF,TGTGCCACCAGTGATGGCGGGACCCAGTACTTC
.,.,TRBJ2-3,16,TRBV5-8,CASSSLQGAGTDTQYF,TGTGCCAGCAGCTCATTACAGGGCGCTGGCACAGATACGCAGTATTTT
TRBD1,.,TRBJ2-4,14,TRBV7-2,CASSFGTGYPRFYF,TGTGCCAGCAGCTTCGGGACAGGGTACCCTAGATTTTACTTC
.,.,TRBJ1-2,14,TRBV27,CASRLRGREVGYTF,TGTGCCAGCAGATTGCGGGGCAGGGAGGTTGGCTACACCTTC
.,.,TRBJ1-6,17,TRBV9,CASSASLVSSYNSPLHF,TGTGCCAGCAGCGCCAGCCTAGTGAGCTCCTATAATTCACCCCTCCACTTT
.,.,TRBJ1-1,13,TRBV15,CATSRDRYTEAFF,TGTGCCACCAGCAGAGACCGTTACACTGAAGCTTTCTTT
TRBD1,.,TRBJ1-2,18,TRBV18,CASSPGQGALGRNYGYTF,TGTGCCAGCTCACCAGGACAGGGGGCGCTCGGCCGTAACTATGGCTACACCTTC
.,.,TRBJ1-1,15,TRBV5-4,CASSYTTGMNTEAFF,TGTGCCAGCAGCTATACGACAGGAATGAACACTGAAGCTTTCTTT
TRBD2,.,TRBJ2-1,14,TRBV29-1,CSVGGLAYDYEQFF,TGCAGCGTTGGGGGACTAGCCTACGACTATGAGCAGTTCTTC